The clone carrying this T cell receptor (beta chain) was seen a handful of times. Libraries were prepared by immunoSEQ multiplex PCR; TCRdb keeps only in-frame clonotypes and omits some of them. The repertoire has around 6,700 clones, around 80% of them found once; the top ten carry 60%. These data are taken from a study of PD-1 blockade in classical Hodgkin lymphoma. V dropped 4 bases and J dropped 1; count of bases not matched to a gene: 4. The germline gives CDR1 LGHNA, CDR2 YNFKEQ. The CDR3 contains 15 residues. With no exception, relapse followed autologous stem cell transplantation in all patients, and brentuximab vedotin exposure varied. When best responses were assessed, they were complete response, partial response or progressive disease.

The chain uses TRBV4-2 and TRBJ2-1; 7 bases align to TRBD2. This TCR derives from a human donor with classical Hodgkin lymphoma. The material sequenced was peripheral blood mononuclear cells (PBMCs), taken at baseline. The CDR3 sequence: CASSRPGLSYNEQFF. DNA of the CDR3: TGTGCCAGCAGCCGTCCGGGACTATCCTACAATGAGCAGTTCTTC.